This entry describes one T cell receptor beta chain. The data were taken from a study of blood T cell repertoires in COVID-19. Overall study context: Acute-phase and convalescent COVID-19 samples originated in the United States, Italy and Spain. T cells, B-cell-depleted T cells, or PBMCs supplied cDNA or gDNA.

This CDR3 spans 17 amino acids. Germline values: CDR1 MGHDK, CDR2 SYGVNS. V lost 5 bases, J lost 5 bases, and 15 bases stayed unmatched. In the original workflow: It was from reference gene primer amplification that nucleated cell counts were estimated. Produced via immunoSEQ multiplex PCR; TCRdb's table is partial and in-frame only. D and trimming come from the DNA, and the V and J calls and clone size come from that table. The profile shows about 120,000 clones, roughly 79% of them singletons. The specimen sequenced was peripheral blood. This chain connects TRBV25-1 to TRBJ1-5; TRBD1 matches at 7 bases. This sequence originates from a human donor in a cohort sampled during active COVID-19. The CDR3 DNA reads TGTGCCAGCAGTCAATGTTCCGGGACAGCCAGTTATCAGCCCCAGCATTTT. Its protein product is CASSQCSGTASYQPQHF.